This paragraph reports one T cell receptor beta chain. The data were produced by immunoSEQ multiplex PCR, yet TCRdb's version contains in-frame clones alone and is incomplete. The sample shows tens of thousands of clones, 80% to 90% of them seen only once. Blood sampling was done at baseline, cycle 4 day 1, and cycle 7 day 1. The source of the sample is a study of OX40 agonist ivuxolimab in advanced cancers. The CDR3 spans 15 residues. Germline V CDR1 and CDR2: LNHNV, YYDKDF (reference sequence). Trimming stripped 0 bases from V and 3 bases from J, with 12 bases between. The V gene is TRBV15, the J gene TRBJ2-7; D remains ambiguous. Sample: CD4+ or CD8+ T cells sorted from blood, taken in a trial of the OX40 agonist ivuxolimab. The sequence was collected from an adult with an advanced solid tumor such as melanoma, head and neck, liver or kidney cancer. CDR3 nucleotides: TGTGCCACCAGCAGAGAGACAAGCTCCCTCTACGAGCAGTACTTC. This encodes CATSRETSSLYEQYF. Filled out from reference TRBV15 and TRBJ2-7, the complete variable domain reads DAMVIQNPRYQVTQFGKPVTLSCSQTLNHNVMYWYQQKSSQAPKLLFHYYDKDFNNEADTPDNFQSRRPNTSFCFLDIRSPGLGDTAMYLCATSRETSSLYEQYFGPGTRLTVT.